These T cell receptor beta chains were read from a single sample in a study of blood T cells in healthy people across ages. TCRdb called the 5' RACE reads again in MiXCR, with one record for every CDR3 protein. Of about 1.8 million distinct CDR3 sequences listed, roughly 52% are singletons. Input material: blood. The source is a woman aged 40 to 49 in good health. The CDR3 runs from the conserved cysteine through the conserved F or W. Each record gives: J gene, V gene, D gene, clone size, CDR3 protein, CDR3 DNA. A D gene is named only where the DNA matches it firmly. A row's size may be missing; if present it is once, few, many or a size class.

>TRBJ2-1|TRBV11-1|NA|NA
CASSHVGGFGSYEQFF
TGTGCCAGCAGTCACGTCGGGGGTTTTGGCTCCTACGAGCAGTTCTTC
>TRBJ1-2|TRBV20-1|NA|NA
CSAREISGRINYGYTF
TGCAGTGCTAGAGAAATCTCGGGACGGATAAACTATGGCTACACCTTC
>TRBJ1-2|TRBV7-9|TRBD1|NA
CASSSRTGPLVDYTF
TGTGCCAGCAGCTCACGGACAGGGCCCCTCGTGGACTACACCTTC
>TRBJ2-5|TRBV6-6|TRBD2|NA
CASSSNPGLRKETQYF
TGTGCCAGCAGTTCTAATCCGGGACTAAGAAAAGAGACCCAGTACTTC
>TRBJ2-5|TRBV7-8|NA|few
CASSSSHGLLRETQYF
TGTGCCAGCAGCTCATCTCACGGGTTATTGCGGGAGACCCAGTACTTC
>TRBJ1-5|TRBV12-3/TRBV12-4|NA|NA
CASSLGRDGGGKQPQHF
TGTGCCAGCAGTTTAGGCAGGGATGGCGGGGGCAAGCAGCCCCAGCATTTT
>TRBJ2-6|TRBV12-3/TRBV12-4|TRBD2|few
CASSAQKYRPSGGANVLTF
TGTGCCAGCAGTGCACAAAAATACCGTCCTAGCGGTGGGGCCAACGTCCTGACTTTC
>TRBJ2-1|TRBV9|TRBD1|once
CASSVVQGTGVNEQFF
TGTGCCAGCAGCGTAGTTCAGGGGACAGGGGTGAATGAGCAGTTCTTC
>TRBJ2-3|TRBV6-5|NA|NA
CASSYSLGGTDTQYF
TGTGCCAGCAGTTACTCGTTAGGGGGCACAGATACGCAGTATTTT
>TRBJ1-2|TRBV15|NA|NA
CATSREPGDYGYTF
TGTGCCACCAGCAGAGAGCCGGGGGACTATGGCTACACCTTC
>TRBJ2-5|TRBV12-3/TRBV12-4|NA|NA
CASRQPTRPETQYF
TGTGCCAGCAGACAGCCGACTAGGCCAGAGACCCAGTACTTC
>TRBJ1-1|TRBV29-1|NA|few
CSVQLNTEAFF
TGCAGCGTTCAATTGAACACTGAAGCTTTCTTT
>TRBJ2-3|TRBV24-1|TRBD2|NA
CATSDLAEFTDTQYF
TGTGCCACCAGTGACCTAGCGGAGTTCACAGATACGCAGTATTTT
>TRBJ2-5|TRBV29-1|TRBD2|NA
CSVAGLAEETQYF
TGCAGCGTTGCTGGACTAGCTGAGGAGACCCAGTACTTC
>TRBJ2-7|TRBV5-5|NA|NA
CASSSVDRTYEQYF
TGTGCCAGCAGCTCCGTCGACAGGACCTACGAGCAGTACTTC
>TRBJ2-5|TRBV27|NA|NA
CASSPRLSSQETQYF
TGTGCCAGCAGTCCCCGACTCTCATCGCAAGAGACCCAGTACTTC
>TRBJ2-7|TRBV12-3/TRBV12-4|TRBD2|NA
CASSPSKLAGQENQYF
TGTGCCAGCAGTCCCTCGAAACTAGCGGGACAAGAGAACCAGTACTTC
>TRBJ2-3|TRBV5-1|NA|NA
CASSFGITPTDTQYF
TGCGCCAGCAGCTTCGGGATCACCCCCACAGATACGCAGTATTTT
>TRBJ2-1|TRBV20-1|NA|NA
CSATLNNNEQFF
TGCAGTGCTACCCTCAACAACAATGAGCAGTTCTTC
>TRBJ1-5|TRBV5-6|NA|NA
CASSWPDRDGNQPQHF
TGTGCCAGCAGCTGGCCCGACCGGGACGGCAATCAGCCCCAGCATTTT
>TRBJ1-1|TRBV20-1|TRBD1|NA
CSARARQGVGQGIEAFF
TGCAGTGCTAGAGCTCGCCAAGGGGTGGGACAGGGGATAGAAGCTTTCTTT
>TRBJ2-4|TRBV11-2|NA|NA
CASSSGNQNIQYF
TGTGCCAGCAGTTCAGGGAACCAAAACATTCAGTACTTC
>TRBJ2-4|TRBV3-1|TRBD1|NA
CASSHTGTGGFGAKNIQYF
TGTGCCAGCAGCCATACCGGGACAGGGGGATTCGGGGCCAAAAACATTCAGTACTTC
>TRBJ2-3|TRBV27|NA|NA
CASSVSLTDTQYF
TGTGCCAGCAGTGTTTCCCTGACAGATACGCAGTATTTT
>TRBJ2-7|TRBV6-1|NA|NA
CASSEALNYYEQYF
TGTGCCAGCAGTGAAGCGCTAAATTACTACGAGCAGTACTTC
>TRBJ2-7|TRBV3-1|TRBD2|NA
CASSQPPGLAGDTYGQYF
TGTGCCAGCAGCCAGCCACCGGGACTAGCGGGGGACACCTACGGGCAGTACTTC
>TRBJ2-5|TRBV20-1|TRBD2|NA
CSARDRRLAGETQYF
TGCAGTGCTAGAGATCGAAGACTAGCGGGAGAGACCCAGTACTTC
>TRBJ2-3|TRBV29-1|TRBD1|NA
CSALPPGTGGSTDTQYF
TGCAGCGCCCTCCCGCCGGGGACAGGGGGGAGCACAGATACGCAGTATTTT
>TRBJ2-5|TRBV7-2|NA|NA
CASSFQDIPQETQYF
TGTGCCAGCAGCTTTCAGGACATCCCTCAAGAGACCCAGTACTTC
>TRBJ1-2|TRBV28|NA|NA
CASSPQQGVSPNYGYTF
TGTGCCAGCAGTCCCCAACAGGGAGTGTCCCCTAACTATGGCTACACCTTC
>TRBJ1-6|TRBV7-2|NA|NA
CASSLAGQDNSPLHF
TGTGCCAGCAGCTTAGCGGGGCAGGATAATTCACCCCTCCACTTT
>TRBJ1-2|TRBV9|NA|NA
CASTIKRAYGYTF
TGTGCCAGCACCATAAAAAGAGCCTATGGCTACACCTTC
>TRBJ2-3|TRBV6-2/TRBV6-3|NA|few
CASSYSPRGDTQYF
TGTGCCAGCAGTTACTCCCCTCGGGGGGATACGCAGTATTTT
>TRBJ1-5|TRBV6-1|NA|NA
CASSERRGGGNQPQHF
TGTGCCAGCAGTGAAAGGAGGGGAGGAGGCAATCAGCCCCAGCATTTT
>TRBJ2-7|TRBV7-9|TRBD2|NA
CASSRTSGGVSGSYEQYF
TGTGCCAGCAGCCGGACTAGCGGGGGGGTCAGCGGATCCTACGAGCAGTACTTC
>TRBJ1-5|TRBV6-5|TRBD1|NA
CASRTTGGGNQPQHF
TGTGCCAGCAGAACTACAGGGGGCGGCAATCAGCCCCAGCATTTT
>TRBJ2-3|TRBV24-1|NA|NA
CATSEGGRTDTQYF
TGTGCCACCAGTGAGGGGGGGCGCACAGATACGCAGTATTTT
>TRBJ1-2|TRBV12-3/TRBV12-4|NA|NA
CASSTYGYTF
TGTGCCAGCAGTACCTATGGCTACACCTTC
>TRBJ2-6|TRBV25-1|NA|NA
CASSEFGTNVLTF
TGTGCCAGCAGTGAATTTGGGACCAACGTCCTGACTTTC
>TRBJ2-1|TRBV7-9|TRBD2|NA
CASSLRGGADEQFF
TGTGCCAGCAGCTTACGCGGGGGGGCCGATGAGCAGTTCTTC
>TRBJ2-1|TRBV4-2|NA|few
CASSQDLGGAPNEQFF
TGTGCCAGCAGCCAAGATCTGGGCGGGGCTCCCAATGAGCAGTTCTTC